These T cell receptor beta chains were read from a single sample in a study of blood T cell repertoires in COVID-19. Only in-frame clones appear in the TCRdb table, and some are missing; sequencing was by immunoSEQ multiplex PCR. This table holds approximately 91,000 clones, less than 85% found once. Specimen: peripheral blood. The receptors shown here come from a man in his sixties or seventies with acute or convalescent COVID-19. Each CDR3 is given with its conserved first and last residue. D genes are given only for firm matches. Size tells how often a clone was seen (once, few, many) or the class of an expanded clone, and some rows leave it out.

size: once; V: TRBV5-4; J: TRBJ1-2; length: 13; D: TRBD1; CDR3: CASKDEQGSGYTF; DNA: TGTGCCAGCAAGGATGAACAGGGGAGTGGCTACACCTTC
size: .; V: TRBV5-1; J: TRBJ2-7; length: 15; D: TRBD1; CDR3: CASREGTGGSGEQYF; DNA: TGCGCCAGTCGGGAAGGGACAGGGGGTTCCGGCGAGCAGTACTTC
size: .; V: TRBV19; J: TRBJ1-1; length: 11; D: .; CDR3: CASAGVWAAFF; DNA: TGTGCCAGCGCCGGGGTCTGGGCAGCTTTCTTT
size: .; V: TRBV5-1; J: TRBJ1-1; length: 14; D: TRBD1; CDR3: CASTPGQGLTEAFF; DNA: TGCGCCAGCACACCGGGACAGGGTCTAACTGAAGCTTTCTTT
size: .; V: TRBV28; J: TRBJ1-6; length: 15; D: .; CDR3: CASRDGGRAGAPLHF; DNA: TGTGCCAGCAGGGATGGAGGCCGAGCCGGGGCACCCCTCCACTTT
size: .; V: TRBV5-4; J: TRBJ1-1; length: 15; D: .; CDR3: CASSLELRPRLEAFF; DNA: TGTGCCAGCAGCTTGGAACTTCGGCCCAGGCTGGAAGCTTTCTTT
size: .; V: TRBV6-5; J: TRBJ1-2; length: 12; D: TRBD1; CDR3: CASTTGGGGYTF; DNA: TGTGCCAGCACCACAGGAGGGGGCGGCTACACCTTC
size: .; V: TRBV7-6; J: TRBJ2-3; length: 16; D: TRBD1; CDR3: CASSIGTGRSTDTQYF; DNA: TGTGCCAGCAGCATCGGGACAGGCCGAAGCACAGATACGCAGTATTTT
size: .; V: TRBV14; J: TRBJ2-1; length: 13; D: .; CDR3: CASSQDSGGEQFF; DNA: TGTGCCAGCAGCCAAGACTCTGGCGGGGAGCAGTTCTTC
size: few; V: TRBV2; J: TRBJ2-3; length: 15; D: TRBD1; CDR3: CASSGGQGSTDTQYF; DNA: TGTGCCAGCAGTGGGGGACAGGGGAGCACAGATACGCAGTATTTT
size: .; V: TRBV6-5; J: TRBJ1-2; length: 15; D: TRBD1; CDR3: CASSYSTGLGYGYTF; DNA: TGTGCCAGCAGTTACTCGACAGGGTTAGGGTATGGCTACACCTTC